These 4 T cell receptor beta chains originate from one sample sequenced in a study of shared clonotypes between healthy human individuals. Sequencing was performed with immunoSEQ multiplex PCR; in TCRdb, only in-frame clones are kept and a portion is missing. The sample contains fewer than 2.5 million clones, under 95% of which appear only once. Specimen: naive CD4+ T cells from PBMCs. As to subset: CD45RA+ positively selected. These receptor sequences come from a man aged 18 to 35 in good health. Some clones in this sample may be carry-over from other donors' samples.

J is TRBJ2-4 and V is TRBV11-2; maybe TRBD2 (6 bases). Germline values: CDR1 SGHAT, CDR2 FQNNGV. This CDR3 contains 14 residues. Trimming removed 1 base from V and 5 bases from J, with 9 bases in between. The CDR3 bases are TGTGCCAGCAGCTTAGTTAGCGGACAAAACATTCAGTACTTC. It translates to CASSLVSGQNIQYF.

The chain links TRBV4-1 to TRBJ1-5, with a possible D match to TRBD1 (5 bases). CDR1 is MGHRA and CDR2 is YSYEKL in the germline V gene. The CDR3 loop spans 15 amino acids. Trimming shortened V by 1 base and J by 6 bases, and 13 bases separated the two germline ends. The CDR3 spells CASSQVGGVGQPQHF. In DNA, the CDR3 is TGCGCCAGCAGCCAAGTCGGGGGGGTAGGTCAGCCCCAGCATTTT.

The V gene is TRBV20-1, the J gene TRBJ2-7; D is unclear. Trimming took 6 bases from V and 3 from J, leaving 6 bases between them. CDR3 size: 10 residues. CDR1 and CDR2 from the germline V gene are DFQATT and SNEGSKA (reference sequence). In DNA, the CDR3 is TGCAGTGCCCAAGTCTACGAGCAGTACTTC. This sequence encodes CSAQVYEQYF.

On this clone: Different DNA sequences within this sample yield the same CDR3. The V call is TRBV30, the J call TRBJ1-6; D unresolved. Germline assignment: CDR1 GTSNPN and CDR2 SVGIG (reference sequence). This CDR3 is 11 amino acids long. The V gene lost 2 bases and the J gene lost 7 bases, with 3 bases spanning the gap. This chain's CDR3 is CAWSSNSPLHF. The CDR3 coding sequence is TGTGCCTGGAGTTCAAATTCACCCCTCCACTTT.